Reported below is one TCR beta chain. Antigen unknown. Clones were sequenced by immunoSEQ multiplex PCR, and TCRdb holds only the in-frame ones, with some missing. The sample holds approximately 100,000 clones, roughly nine tenths seen once. The record originates from a study of T cell responses to AZD1222 COVID-19 vaccine. Overall study findings and caveats: Vaccine-related CD4 TCRs covered spike, predominating at 160-218 and 743-854. Unmutated variant regions are reportedly the target of nearly half of TCRs that are spike-specific. After the peak T cell response, and only then, were repertoires sampled.

The CDR3 runs 14 residues. V lost 7 bases and J lost 0, with 12 bases in between. Germline V gene sequence: CDR1 MDHEN, CDR2 SYDVKM. This TCR was recovered from an adult in good health. Sequenced material: peripheral blood, taken on day 0 of AZD1222 vaccination. The chain has TRBV28 and TRBJ1-1, with TRBD1 as a possible D gene (6 bases). The CDR3 region has the DNA TGTGCCAGCACGGGGGGCCAGTTGAACACTGAAGCTTTCTTT. As protein: CASTGGQLNTEAFF. Full variable domain (missing parts from reference TRBV28 and TRBJ1-1): DVKVTQSSRYLVKRTGEKVFLECVQDMDHENMFWYRQDPGLGLRLIYFSYDVKMKEKGDIPEGYSVSREKKERFSLILESASTNQTSMYLCASTGGQLNTEAFFGQGTRLTVV.